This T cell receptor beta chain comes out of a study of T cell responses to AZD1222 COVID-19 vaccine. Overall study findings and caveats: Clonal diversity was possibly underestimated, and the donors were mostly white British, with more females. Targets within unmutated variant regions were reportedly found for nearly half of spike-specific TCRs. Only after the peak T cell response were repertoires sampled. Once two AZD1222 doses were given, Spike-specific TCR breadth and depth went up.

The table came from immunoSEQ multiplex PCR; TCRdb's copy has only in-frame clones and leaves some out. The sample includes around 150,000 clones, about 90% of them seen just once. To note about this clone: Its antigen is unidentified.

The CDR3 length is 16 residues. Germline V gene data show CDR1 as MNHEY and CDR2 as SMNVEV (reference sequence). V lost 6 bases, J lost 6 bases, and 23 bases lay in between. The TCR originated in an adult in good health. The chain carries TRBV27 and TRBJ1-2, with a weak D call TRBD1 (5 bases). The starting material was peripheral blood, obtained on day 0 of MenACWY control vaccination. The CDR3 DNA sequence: TGTGCCAGCAGACATTTGGGGCGGGGGGAAAGGGATGGCTACACCTTC. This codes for CASRHLGRGERDGYTF.